Below are 8 T cell receptor beta chains sequenced from a single sample in a study of blood T cell repertoires in COVID-19 (dated by TCRdb to about 2020). The library relied on the immunoSEQ multiplex PCR assay. The clones in this table, taken by TCRdb from immuneACCESS, are in-frame only. Not every clone is retained; where verified, under half of the shortfall comes from an unresolved V gene, and the cause of the rest is unknown. Here the sample has about 80,000 clones; approximately 82% occur a single time. The ten biggest clones cover roughly two fifths of the sample. Input material: peripheral blood. Receptor source: a man at least 80 years old with active or convalescent COVID-19.

The chain couples TRBV5-4 to TRBJ2-7, with a tentative D call TRBD2 (6 bases). The CDR3 contains 15 residues. Germline V gene data show CDR1 as SGHNT and CDR2 as YYREEE (reference sequence). Trimming cost V 4 bases and J 2 bases, with 16 bases left between them. CDR3 DNA sequence: TGTGCCAGCAGCAACCGGGACTGGAAAACCTACGAGCAGTACTTC. Translated, it gives CASSNRDWKTYEQYF.

This chain connects TRBV9 to TRBJ1-2, with 7 bases matching TRBD1. The CDR3 totals 17 residues. CDR1 is SGDLS and CDR2 is YYNGEE in the germline V gene. V shed 4 bases and J 1 base; nucleotides not matched to a gene: 13. CDR3 loop: CASSLNPMTGSNYGYTF. Here the CDR3 DNA reads TGTGCCAGCAGCCTTAATCCTATGACAGGGAGTAACTATGGCTACACCTTC. The entire variable domain, with the rest obtained from reference TRBV9 and TRBJ1-2, is as follows: DSGVTQTPKHLITATGQRVTLRCSPRSGDLSVYWYQQSLDQGLQFLIQYYNGEERAKGNILERFSAQQFPDLHSELNLSSLELGDSALYFCASSLNPMTGSNYGYTFGSGTRLTVV.

The V gene is TRBV18, the J gene TRBJ2-2; 8 bases map to TRBD2. V was clipped by 8 bases and J by 0 bases; unmatched bases: 5. Germline assignment: CDR1 KGHSH and CDR2 LQKENI. This CDR3 has 15 residues. Here the CDR3 DNA reads TGTGCCAGCGCGCTTAGCGGGACGAACACCGGGGAGCTGTTTTTT. As protein: CASALSGTNTGELFF.

This chain connects TRBV6-2 or TRBV6-3 to TRBJ2-5, with TRBD1 matching over 7 bases. The V segment lost 4 bases and the J segment 5 bases; nucleotides outside the gene matches: 7. Looked up from germline, CDR1 is MNHEY and CDR2 is SVGEGT. This CDR3 has 14 residues. This chain's CDR3 is CASSSLDRMETQYF. The CDR3 DNA reads TGTGCCAGCAGTTCCTTGGACAGGATGGAGACCCAGTACTTC.

The chain employs TRBV7-9 and TRBJ1-1; TRBD1 matches 7 bases. CDR3 length: 13 residues. Germline CDR1 is SEHNR and CDR2 is FQNEAQ (reference sequence). Germline trimming cut 1 base from V and 10 bases from J; bases unmatched to any gene: 6. The CDR3 loop is CASSLDDNRGAFF. The CDR3 region has the DNA TGTGCCAGCAGCTTAGATGATAACAGGGGAGCTTTCTTT.

The gene calls are TRBV5-1 and TRBJ1-6, with 8 bases aligning to TRBD1. J lost 6 bases, V lost 4 bases, and 9 bases had no gene match. CDR1 is SGHRS, CDR2 YFSETQ, per germline. The CDR3 is made up of 16 amino acids. The CDR3 DNA is TGCGCCAGCAGCCAAACCCAGGGGGCCTCTAATTCACCCCTCCACTTT. Protein sequence: CASSQTQGASNSPLHF.

The V call is TRBV4-1, the J call TRBJ2-1, with D tentatively TRBD1 (6 bases). The length of the CDR3 is 15 residues. Trimming removed 0 bases at V and 9 bases at J, with 15 bases between. Germline assignment: CDR1 MGHRA and CDR2 YSYEKL. CDR3 nucleotides: TGCGCCAGCAGCCAAGATAATTCAGGGGTGGGTGAGCAGTTCTTC. It codes for CASSQDNSGVGEQFF.

J is TRBJ1-2 and V is TRBV9; a possible D gene is TRBD1 (5 bases). The CDR3 totals 16 residues. V was pared by 3 bases and J by 5 bases, with 20 bases between. CDR1 SGDLS and CDR2 YYNGEE come from the germline V gene. In DNA, the CDR3 is TGTGCCAGCAGCGCCAGCAGCGCAGGGTATCCATATGGCTACACCTTC. This translates into CASSASSAGYPYGYTF.